These 18 T cell receptor beta chains were all obtained from the same sample, sequenced in a study of OX40 agonist ivuxolimab in advanced cancers. The protocol was immunoSEQ multiplex PCR, while the TCRdb copy is restricted to in-frame clones and leaves out a portion. Here the sample spans approximately 71,000 clones, 65% to 85% being singletons. The sequencing here drew on CD4+ or CD8+ T cells sorted from blood, taken in a trial of the OX40 agonist ivuxolimab. These TCRs come from an adult with an advanced solid tumor such as melanoma, head and neck, liver or kidney cancer.

This clone turned up a few times. The chain joins TRBV30 to TRBJ1-2; D is perhaps TRBD1 (5 bases). The CDR3 has 13 amino acids. V was pared by 1 base and J by 7 bases, with 13 bases between. Germline V gives CDR1 GTSNPN, CDR2 SVGIG (reference sequence). CDR3 protein: CAWSGHRDAGYTF. CDR3 in DNA: TGTGCCTGGAGTGGACACCGGGACGCTGGCTACACCTTC.

The DNA of the CDR3 is TGTGCCAGCAGCCCCCCCTTGGGGCGGGGGGGTTACAATGAGCAGTTCTTC. Protein sequence: CASSPPLGRGGYNEQFF. The chain has TRBV5-4 and TRBJ2-1, with 9 bases identical to TRBD2. Germline CDR1 is SGHNT and CDR2 is YYREEE (reference sequence). The CDR3 extends over 17 amino acids. After removal of 4 bases from V and 4 bases from J, the junction contained 12 bases not matched to a gene.

The chain is built from TRBV7-2 and TRBJ2-1, with D possibly TRBD1 on 6 matching bases. Germline V lookup: CDR1 SGHTA, CDR2 FQGNSA. V shed 1 base and J shed 10 bases, with 14 bases lying between them. The CDR3 has 14 residues. The CDR3 sequence is CASSLGYRVQEQFF. In DNA, the CDR3 is TGTGCCAGCAGCTTAGGTTACAGGGTGCAGGAGCAGTTCTTC. Variable domain in full (rest from reference TRBV7-2 and TRBJ2-1): GAGVSQSPSNKVTEKGKDVELRCDPISGHTALYWYRQSLGQGLEFLIYFQGNSAPDKSGLPSDRFSAERTGGSVSTLTIQRTQQEDSAVYLCASSLGYRVQEQFFGPGTRLTVL.

This sequence joins TRBV7-7 and TRBJ2-5, with a weak D call TRBD2 (6 bases). Trimming left V 5 bases short and J 4 bases short, with 14 bases between. This CDR3 spans 14 amino acids. Germline V gene sequence: CDR1 SSHAT, CDR2 FNYEAQ (reference sequence). The CDR3 bases are TGTGCCAGCAGCCCCTTAGCGGCGGCAGAGACCCAGTACTTC. Amino acids: CASSPLAAAETQYF.

This clone has just one count. This CDR3 is CASSGGGYEQYF. The DNA for the CDR3 is TGTGCCAGCAGTGGAGGGGGCTACGAGCAGTACTTC. V usage is TRBV6-5 and J usage is TRBJ2-7; D tentatively fits TRBD1 or TRBD2 (6 bases each). Trimming left V 5 bases short and J 3 bases short, with 8 bases between. Per germline, CDR1 MNHEY and CDR2 SVGAGI. This CDR3 has 12 residues.

V gene TRBV5-1 combines with J gene TRBJ2-6, with unresolved D. The CDR3 spans 18 residues. The germline V gene encodes CDR1 SGHRS and CDR2 YFSETQ. V lost 4 bases to trimming and J lost 0 bases, with 17 bases between them. The CDR3 bases are TGCGCCAGCAGCCCACTCCCGGGTCGTTCCTCTGGGGCCAACGTCCTGACTTTC. This gives the protein CASSPLPGRSSGANVLTF.

The chain couples TRBV5-1 to TRBJ2-5, with 8 positions matching TRBD1. This CDR3 is 14 amino acids long. Per germline, CDR1 SGHRS and CDR2 YFSETQ. With V trimmed by 5 bases and J by 1 base, 4 bases remained unmatched. The CDR3 reads CASSKGTGQETQYF. CDR3 DNA sequence: TGCGCCAGCAGTAAGGGGACAGGCCAAGAGACCCAGTACTTC. The full variable domain, its missing parts supplied by reference TRBV5-1 and TRBJ2-5, is KAGVTQTPRYLIKTRGQQVTLSCSPISGHRSVSWYQQTPGQGLQFLFEYFSETQRNKGNFPGRFSGRQFSNSRSEMNVSTLELGDSALYLCASSKGTGQETQYFGPGTRLLVL.

The chain employs TRBV18 and TRBJ1-2; no clear D. V lost 2 bases and J 2 bases, leaving 0 bases between the germline ends. The CDR3 length is 11 residues. Germline lookup yields CDR1 KGHSH and CDR2 LQKENI. CDR3 bases: TGTGCCAGCTCACCAAACTATGGCTACACCTTC. As protein: CASSPNYGYTF.

CDR3 sequence reads: CASSSDKWSTRELFF. CDR3 coding DNA: TGTGCCAGCAGCTCCGACAAATGGTCGACCCGGGAGCTGTTTTTT. The rearrangement links TRBV7-3 to TRBJ2-2; no definite D call. CDR3 length equals 15 residues. Trimming stripped 4 bases from V and 9 bases from J, with 18 bases between. Looked up from germline, CDR1 is SGHTA and CDR2 is FQGTGA.

This chain links TRBV7-6 with TRBJ1-1; D is perhaps TRBD1 (5 bases). V shed 3 bases and J shed 3 bases, with 17 bases lying between them. This CDR3 has 16 residues. Germline CDR1 SGHVS, CDR2 FNYEAQ. The CDR3, as DNA: TGTGCCAGCAGCTTGATCCCTTCTGGGGGGTACACTGAAGCTTTCTTT. This translates into CASSLIPSGGYTEAFF.

This clone was found a few times. This chain links TRBV5-5 with TRBJ1-2, with D maybe TRBD1 (6 bases). Germline CDR1 SGHKS, CDR2 YYEKEE (reference sequence). The V end was cut by 3 bases, the J end by 4 bases, with 13 bases between. CDR3 length: 14 amino acids. CDR3 sequence: CASSSGQYSYGYTF. In nucleotides, the CDR3 is TGTGCCAGCAGCTCAGGACAGTACTCCTATGGCTACACCTTC.

The chain employs TRBV5-5 and TRBJ2-7, with 7 bases identical to TRBD1. The V gene's germline CDR1 is SGHKS and CDR2 YYEKEE (reference sequence). This CDR3 is built from 13 residues. The V and J ends lost 1 base and 6 bases, in that order; junction bases with no gene match: 4. The CDR3 protein is CASSLTGAGEQYF. In DNA form, the CDR3 reads TGTGCCAGCAGCTTGACAGGGGCAGGCGAGCAGTACTTC.

The V call is TRBV15, the J call TRBJ2-1; D possibly corresponds to TRBD2 (5 bases). Germline CDR1 and CDR2: LNHNV and YYDKDF (reference sequence). The CDR3 sequence is 16 residues long. Trimming stripped 0 bases from V and 4 bases from J, with 13 bases between. CDR3 sequence reads: CATSREVGLVYNEQFF. CDR3 sequence (DNA): TGTGCCACCAGCAGAGAGGTCGGACTGGTTTACAATGAGCAGTTCTTC. The whole variable domain, filled in from reference TRBV15 and TRBJ2-1, reads DAMVIQNPRYQVTQFGKPVTLSCSQTLNHNVMYWYQQKSSQAPKLLFHYYDKDFNNEADTPDNFQSRRPNTSFCFLDIRSPGLGDTAMYLCATSREVGLVYNEQFFGPGTRLTVL.

The chain combines TRBV11-3 with TRBJ2-1; a possible D gene is TRBD2 (5 bases). From germline, CDR1 is SGHNT and CDR2 YENEEA. V was pared by 1 base and J by 9 bases, with 10 bases between. The CDR3 extends over 13 amino acids. The CDR3 region has the DNA TGTGCCAGCAGCTTAGTTTCTCGGGGTGAGCAGTTCTTC. Translated, it gives CASSLVSRGEQFF.

The chain uses TRBV18 and TRBJ1-4; D gene ambiguous. This CDR3 is 14 amino acids long. CDR1 and CDR2 from the germline V gene are KGHSH and LQKENI. V lost 2 bases, J lost 5 bases, and 9 bases lay in between. The chain's CDR3 is CASSPDVQNEKLFF. The CDR3 nucleotides read TGTGCCAGCTCACCAGACGTTCAGAATGAAAAACTGTTTTTT. The entire variable domain, with the rest obtained from reference TRBV18 and TRBJ1-4, is as follows: NAGVMQNPRHLVRRRGQEARLRCSPMKGHSHVYWYRQLPEEGLKFMVYLQKENIIDESGMPKERFSAEFPKEGPSILRIQQVVRGDSAAYFCASSPDVQNEKLFFGSGTQLSVL.

The chain uses TRBV7-3 and TRBJ2-7; D assignment may be TRBD1 or TRBD2 (6 bases each). CDR3 length: 14 amino acids. The germline V gene has CDR1 SGHTA and CDR2 FQGTGA. With 2 bases removed from V and 6 bases from J, the gap between germline ends came to 14 bases. The CDR3 DNA reads as TGTGCCAGCAGCTTACAGGGGTGGGGAGGCGAGCAGTACTTC. This gives the protein CASSLQGWGGEQYF. Supplemented by reference TRBV7-3 and TRBJ2-7, the full variable domain reads GAGVSQTPSNKVTEKGKYVELRCDPISGHTALYWYRQSLGQGPEFLIYFQGTGAADDSGLPNDRFFAVRPEGSVSTLKIQRTERGDSAVYLCASSLQGWGGEQYFGPGTRLTVT.

The chain combines TRBV6-5 with TRBJ1-1; D is undetermined. Germline V gives CDR1 MNHEY, CDR2 SVGAGI. V was pared by 4 bases and J by 0 bases, with 9 bases between. This CDR3 spans 14 amino acids. CDR3 DNA: TGTGCCAGCAGTTCGGGTCTCATGAACACTGAAGCTTTCTTT. Amino acids: CASSSGLMNTEAFF.

This chain connects TRBV7-9 to TRBJ1-6; no clear D. The CDR3 has 14 residues. Germline CDR1 SEHNR, CDR2 FQNEAQ (reference sequence). Trimming pared 1 base from V and 7 bases from J, leaving 8 bases between. The CDR3 DNA reads as TGTGCCAGCAGCTTAGACGGTATAAATTCACCCCTCCACTTT. Its translation is CASSLDGINSPLHF.